This TCR beta chain was sequenced in a study of early T cells in non-severe SARS-CoV-2 infection. Study context: Chains were unpaired, as sequencing was done on bulk RNA from unsorted whole blood.

The library protocol tagged individual cDNA molecules with unique molecular identifiers. TCRdb used MiXCR to reprocess the 5' RACE reads, holding one entry per CDR3 protein. This sample has 50,000 to 55,000 distinct CDR3 sequences; around 9.1% occur once, and the top ten carry 4.2%. This clonotype was observed many times. Its antigen remains unidentified. Whole-study results and caveats: Sequences matched to VDJdb favored anti-spike CD8 responses, while private and CD4 specificities were missed.

The receptor was isolated from an adult who was a healthcare worker with PCR-confirmed SARS-CoV-2 infection or an uninfected control (not recorded which). Sequenced: whole blood.

The CDR3 loop is CSARSLGRDDEQYF. The CDR3 nucleotides are TGCAGTGCTAGATCTCTTGGCCGGGACGACGAGCAGTACTTC. This chain uses TRBV20-1 with TRBJ2-7; the D call may be TRBD1 or TRBD2 (5 bases each). This CDR3 contains 14 residues. CDR1 is DFQATT and CDR2 is SNEGSKA in the germline V gene (reference sequence). Trimming stripped 2 bases from V and 5 bases from J, with 16 bases between.